These 20 T cell receptor beta chains were sequenced from one sample in a study of STAT3 mutations in large granular lymphocyte leukemia. General study results and limits: In T-cell large granular lymphocyte leukemia, about half of patients showed multiple immunodominant subclonotypes.

Method: immunoSEQ multiplex PCR; TCRdb's copy keeps in-frame clones and lacks some. The data contain some 10,000 clones, 45% to 65% of them singletons. These receptors' antigens are unknown. Sequencing was done on a sample of peripheral blood mononuclear cells. Receptor source: a boy younger than 18 with T-cell large granular lymphocyte leukemia. Some clones in this sample may be carry-over from other donors' samples.

This clone was seen more than once but under ten times. The V call is TRBV18, the J call TRBJ2-5, with 7 bases aligning to TRBD2. The CDR3 spans 15 residues. CDR1 KGHSH and CDR2 LQKENI come from the germline V gene. The V segment lost 2 bases and the J segment 5 bases; nucleotides outside the gene matches: 8. The CDR3 sequence: CASSPSAGGGETQYF. The CDR3 DNA follows: TGTGCCAGCTCACCAAGCGCCGGGGGAGGGGAGACCCAGTACTTC.

The chain has TRBV5-4 and TRBJ1-6; the D is unclear. Germline CDR1 is SGHNT and CDR2 is YYREEE (reference sequence). This CDR3 is built from 16 residues. V lost 3 bases to trimming and J lost 0 bases, with 10 bases between them. CDR3 residues: CASSSIYSSYNSPLHF. Written as DNA, the CDR3 is TGTGCCAGCAGCTCAATCTATAGCTCCTATAATTCACCCCTCCACTTT.

This sequence joins TRBV9 and TRBJ2-1, with 13 bases lining up with TRBD2. V lost 3 bases to trimming and J lost 9 bases; unmatched junction nucleotides: 6. The CDR3 length is 15 residues. Germline CDR1 and CDR2: SGDLS and YYNGEE. The CDR3 loop is CASSDTSGRGGEQFF. For the CDR3, the DNA is TGTGCCAGCAGCGATACTAGCGGGAGGGGCGGTGAGCAGTTCTTC.

The chain uses TRBV7-3 and TRBJ1-1; D not certain. V shed 2 bases and J shed 4 bases, with 8 bases lying between them. This CDR3 spans 13 amino acids. The germline gives CDR1 SGHTA, CDR2 FQGTGA. The CDR3 DNA follows: TGTGCCAGCAGCTTATGGGTGGGCACTGAAGCTTTCTTT. This codes for CASSLWVGTEAFF.

This chain joins TRBV2 and TRBJ2-7; 9 nucleotides line up with TRBD1. This CDR3 is 15 amino acids long. The V gene end was trimmed by 6 bases and the J gene end by 1 base; junction bases not matched to a gene: 7. Germline V gene sequence: CDR1 SNHLY, CDR2 FYNNEI. CDR3 in amino acids: CASRARTGASYEQYF. Here the CDR3 DNA reads TGTGCCAGCAGGGCCCGGACAGGGGCTTCCTACGAGCAGTACTTC.

In this sample, this clone turned up a few times. V usage is TRBV7-9 and J usage is TRBJ1-5; D not resolved. Germline CDR1 is SEHNR and CDR2 is FQNEAQ (reference sequence). The CDR3 sequence is 16 residues long. V gave up 5 bases and J gave up 0 bases, with 14 bases separating them. The CDR3 loop reads CASSLTRGNSNQPQHF. The CDR3 region has the DNA TGTGCCAGCAGCCTAACGCGGGGAAATAGCAATCAGCCCCAGCATTTT.

This clone was found once. The chain uses TRBV18 and TRBJ2-5; possibly TRBD1 or TRBD2 for D (6 bases each). CDR1 and CDR2 (germline): KGHSH, LQKENI. The CDR3 sequence is 15 residues long. Trimming stripped 3 bases from V and 2 bases from J, with 13 bases between. For the CDR3, the DNA is TGTGCCAGCTCACCGGGGGGCCCGAGTCAAGAGACCCAGTACTTC. Amino acids: CASSPGGPSQETQYF. The variable domain in full, completed from reference TRBV18 and TRBJ2-5, reads NAGVMQNPRHLVRRRGQEARLRCSPMKGHSHVYWYRQLPEEGLKFMVYLQKENIIDESGMPKERFSAEFPKEGPSILRIQQVVRGDSAAYFCASSPGGPSQETQYFGPGTRLLVL.

This clone was counted a few times. The chain has TRBV29-1 and TRBJ2-3, with D perhaps matching TRBD2 (5 bases). This CDR3 region has 17 residues. Per germline, CDR1 SQVTM and CDR2 ANQGSEA. Trimming cost V 5 bases and J 3 bases, with 24 bases left between them. The CDR3 sequence: CSVSGWAMEPSTDTQYF. The DNA for the CDR3 is TGCAGCGTTTCGGGGTGGGCCATGGAGCCTTCTACAGATACGCAGTATTTT.

The rearrangement uses TRBV5-1 and TRBJ2-3; D gene ambiguous. V shed 1 base and J shed 4 bases, with 7 bases lying between them. CDR1 is SGHRS and CDR2 is YFSETQ in the germline V gene. This CDR3 contains 13 residues. CDR3 sequence reads: CASSLFVPDTQYF. The CDR3 DNA reads TGCGCCAGCAGCTTGTTCGTCCCAGATACGCAGTATTTT.

The genes are TRBV5-1 and TRBJ2-5; D tentatively reads TRBD1 or TRBD2 (5 bases each). Germline assignment: CDR1 SGHRS and CDR2 YFSETQ. The CDR3 loop spans 13 amino acids. The germline V and J ends were trimmed by 4 bases and 1 base, with 8 bases remaining between them. The CDR3 bases are TGCGCCAGCAGCCCGGGACCCCAAGAGACCCAGTACTTC. Translated, it gives CASSPGPQETQYF.

J is TRBJ2-3 and V is TRBV28, with D uncertain. Trimming took 7 bases from V and 2 from J, leaving 10 bases between them. Germline CDR1 is MDHEN and CDR2 is SYDVKM. This CDR3 contains 13 residues. CDR3: CASIPGDTDTQYF. CDR3 DNA sequence: TGTGCCAGCATCCCAGGAGACACAGATACGCAGTATTTT.

This chain uses TRBV5-1 with TRBJ2-7; D call uncertain. The V end was cut by 0 bases, the J end by 0 bases, with 7 bases between. Germline V gene sequence: CDR1 SGHRS, CDR2 YFSETQ. The CDR3 is 14 residues long. The CDR3 DNA reads TGCGCCAGCAGCTTGGGCGGTAGCTCCTACGAGCAGTACTTC. This encodes CASSLGGSSYEQYF.

The chain employs TRBV5-1 and TRBJ2-2, with D perhaps assigned TRBD1 or TRBD2 (5 bases each). Germline values: CDR1 SGHRS, CDR2 YFSETQ. The CDR3 is 15 residues long. The V end was cut by 4 bases, the J end by 2 bases, with 12 bases between. CDR3 sequence: CASSPGQTNTGELFF. CDR3 coding DNA: TGCGCCAGCAGCCCGGGGCAGACCAACACCGGGGAGCTGTTTTTT. Full variable domain (outside the CDR3, taken from reference TRBV5-1 and TRBJ2-2): KAGVTQTPRYLIKTRGQQVTLSCSPISGHRSVSWYQQTPGQGLQFLFEYFSETQRNKGNFPGRFSGRQFSNSRSEMNVSTLELGDSALYLCASSPGQTNTGELFFGEGSRLTVL.

This clone was observed a single time. The chain has TRBV2 and TRBJ1-3, with TRBD1 as a possible D gene (5 bases). The germline V and J ends were trimmed by 5 bases and 8 bases, with 16 bases remaining between them. This CDR3 comprises 14 residues. From germline, CDR1 is SNHLY and CDR2 FYNNEI. The chain's CDR3 is CASSQDMRSDTIYF. For the CDR3, the DNA is TGTGCCAGCAGTCAGGACATGAGGAGTGACACCATATATTTT.

The rearrangement links TRBV4-1 to TRBJ1-3; D gene ambiguous. Germline CDR1 reads MGHRA; CDR2 reads YSYEKL. This CDR3 has 15 amino acids. Trimming stripped 1 base from V and 0 bases from J, with 7 bases between. CDR3 protein: CASSQVRGSGNTIYF. The CDR3 bases are TGCGCCAGCAGCCAAGTCCGTGGCTCTGGAAACACCATATATTTT.

This clone was counted only a few times. The gene calls are TRBV18 and TRBJ2-7, with D maybe TRBD1 (5 bases). Germline V gene data show CDR1 as KGHSH and CDR2 as LQKENI. The CDR3 is made up of 13 amino acids. Trimming took 3 bases from V and 0 from J, leaving 6 bases between them. The CDR3 coding sequence is TGTGCCAGCTCACCGACAGCCTCCTACGAGCAGTACTTC. Translating it yields CASSPTASYEQYF.

V and J are TRBV6-4 and TRBJ2-4, with 9 bases identical to TRBD2. Germline loops: CDR1 MRHNA, CDR2 SNTAGT. CDR3 size: 14 residues. The V gene end was trimmed by 4 bases and the J gene end by 8 bases; junction bases not matched to a gene: 6. The chain's CDR3 is CASSVVAGEDIQYF. CDR3 nucleotides: TGTGCCAGCAGTGTCGTAGCGGGAGAGGACATTCAGTACTTC.

This clone was recorded once. V gene TRBV4-1 combines with J gene TRBJ1-1; 10 nucleotides line up with TRBD1. The ends lost 4 bases at V and 8 bases at J; junction bases unmatched: 10. CDR1 is MGHRA and CDR2 is YSYEKL in the germline V gene. The CDR3 length is 15 residues. Written as DNA, the CDR3 is TGCGCCAGCAGCCTCCCCGACAGGGGGCTCGACGAAGCTTTCTTT. It codes for CASSLPDRGLDEAFF.

The chain joins TRBV2 to TRBJ2-7; no definite D call. Germline V lookup: CDR1 SNHLY, CDR2 FYNNEI. V was clipped by 7 bases and J by 3 bases, with 7 bases between them. The CDR3 is made up of 11 amino acids. CDR3 protein: CASILGYEQYF. The CDR3 DNA follows: TGTGCCAGCATCCTTGGCTACGAGCAGTACTTC.

This chain links TRBV5-1 with TRBJ2-2; D may be TRBD1 or TRBD2 (6 bases each). The CDR3 is 16 residues long. Germline CDR1 is SGHRS and CDR2 is YFSETQ. The germline V and J ends were trimmed by 0 bases and 4 bases, with 13 bases remaining between them. In nucleotides, the CDR3 is TGCGCCAGCAGCTTGGTCACAGGGAGGAGCACCGGGGAGCTGTTTTTT. It codes for CASSLVTGRSTGELFF.